There are a few counts of the clone carrying this T cell receptor beta chain. Antigen unknown. The data derive from a study of CD8 T cells in ankylosing spondylitis. The CDR3 runs 14 residues. Trimming cost V 6 bases and J 3 bases, with 11 bases left between them. Study-level findings and limits: A TCR beta motif made of roughly eight highly homologous variants seemed typical of ankylosing spondylitis blood. Clones linked to disease were reported to show significant enrichment in matched ankylosing spondylitis synovial fluid.

Molecular-barcoded quantitative 5'-RACE produced these TCR beta libraries. TCRdb called the 5' RACE reads again in MiXCR, with one record for every CDR3 protein. The table has more than 250,000 distinct CDR3 sequences, 6.5% to 10% seen once. This TCR derives from a male donor with ankylosing spondylitis. Sequencing input: blood, either unsorted or a sorted T cell fraction (not recorded which). The chain uses TRBV12-3 or TRBV12-4 and TRBJ1-4, with a possible D match to TRBD1 (5 bases). CDR3 region: CASRRDGSNEKLFF. The CDR3 DNA follows: TGTGCCAGCAGAAGGGACGGATCTAATGAAAAACTGTTTTTT.